The clone carrying this T cell receptor beta chain appeared a few times. The CDR3 runs to 16 residues. V dropped 6 bases and J dropped 8; count of bases not matched to a gene: 12. The V gene's germline CDR1 is LGHDT and CDR2 YNNKEL (reference sequence). Time point meaning: persistent/refractory GD, antithyroid drugs over 5 years with positive TRAb. RNA extracted from PBMCs served as the sequencing template. Both iRepertoire HTBI primers and Arm-PCR of CDR3 regions were used to build the TCR beta libraries. Each CDR3 protein gets one entry after TCRdb re-called the multiplex PCR reads with MiXCR. The repertoire holds a few hundred thousand distinct CDR3 sequences, less than 25% seen once, with about a quarter in the top ten. The sample comes from a study of regulatory T cells in long-lasting Graves disease.

The source is a female donor with Graves disease. The J gene is TRBJ2-1, the V gene TRBV3-1; TRBD2 agrees at 11 bases. The specimen was peripheral blood mononuclear cells (PBMCs), collected when the disease was refractory, from a patient treated with antithyroid drugs. CDR3 protein: CASSSAGTSGGDEQFF. The CDR3 bases are TGTGCCAGCAGTTCCGCTGGGACTAGCGGAGGCGATGAGCAGTTCTTC.